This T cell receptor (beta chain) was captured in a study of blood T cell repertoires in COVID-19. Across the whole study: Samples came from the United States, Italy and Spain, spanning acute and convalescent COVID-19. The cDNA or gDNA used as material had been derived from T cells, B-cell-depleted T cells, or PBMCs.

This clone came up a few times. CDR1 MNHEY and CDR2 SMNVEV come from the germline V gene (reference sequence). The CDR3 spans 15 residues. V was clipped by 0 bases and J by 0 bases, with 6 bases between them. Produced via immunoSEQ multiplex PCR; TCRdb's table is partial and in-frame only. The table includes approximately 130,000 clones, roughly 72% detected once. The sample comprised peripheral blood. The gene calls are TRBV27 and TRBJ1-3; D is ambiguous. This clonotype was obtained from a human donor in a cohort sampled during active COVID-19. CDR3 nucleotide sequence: TGTGCCAGCAGTTTATCCCCAGGCTCTGGAAACACCATATATTTT. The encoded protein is CASSLSPGSGNTIYF.